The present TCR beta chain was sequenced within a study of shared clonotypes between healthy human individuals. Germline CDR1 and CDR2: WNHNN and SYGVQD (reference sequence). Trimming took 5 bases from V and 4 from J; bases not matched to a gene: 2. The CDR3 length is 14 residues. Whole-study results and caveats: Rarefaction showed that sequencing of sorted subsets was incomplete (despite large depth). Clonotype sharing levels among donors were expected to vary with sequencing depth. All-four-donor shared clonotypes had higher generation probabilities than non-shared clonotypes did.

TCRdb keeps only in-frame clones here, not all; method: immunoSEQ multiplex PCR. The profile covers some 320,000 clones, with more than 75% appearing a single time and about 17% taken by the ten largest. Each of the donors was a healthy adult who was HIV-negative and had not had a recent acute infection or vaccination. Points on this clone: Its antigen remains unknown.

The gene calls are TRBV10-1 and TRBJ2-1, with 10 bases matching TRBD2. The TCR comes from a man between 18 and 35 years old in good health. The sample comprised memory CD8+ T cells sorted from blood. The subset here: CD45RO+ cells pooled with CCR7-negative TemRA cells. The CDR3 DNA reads TGCGCCAGCAGTAGCGGGAGGGCATACAATGAGCAGTTCTTC. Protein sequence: CASSSGRAYNEQFF.